This T cell receptor (beta chain) comes out of a study of regulatory T cells in long-lasting Graves disease. In this sample, this clonotype turned up many times. Antigen specificity is unknown. This CDR3 region has 14 residues. Germline V CDR1 and CDR2: MDHEN, SYDVKM. Time point in this sample: newly diagnosed GD, antithyroid drugs for less than 3 months. PBMCs provided the RNA from which the TCR library was made. Study outcomes and limitations: Preferential use of TRBV28, TRBJ1-2 and TRBJ2-5 was seen in persistent disease. Persistent Graves' patients possessed reduced TCR diversity relative to recently diagnosed ones.

Sequencing libraries for TCR beta were prepared with iRepertoire HTBI primers and Arm-PCR of CDR3 regions. Each CDR3 protein is one row after TCRdb ran MiXCR on the multiplex PCR reads. Of roughly 410,000 distinct CDR3 sequences detected, 14% to 15% appear once; the ten largest clones hold about 8.2%. These records were also assigned to another study, of T cells in Graves' hyperthyroidism and ophthalmopathy. As that report states: The authors deemed Graves' hyperthyroidism stable absent ophthalmopathy progression within 18 months. Using the HTBI primer set, a first-round RT-PCR was run on the TCR CDR3.

J is TRBJ2-2 and V is TRBV28; D remains ambiguous. The sequence derives from a woman aged 40 to 55 with Graves disease. The starting material was peripheral blood mononuclear cells (PBMCs), obtained at new diagnosis, from a patient treated with antithyroid drugs. CDR3 loop: CACCRETNTGELFF. In DNA form, the CDR3 reads TGTGCTTGCTGTAGGGAAACGAACACCGGGGAGCTGTTTTTT.